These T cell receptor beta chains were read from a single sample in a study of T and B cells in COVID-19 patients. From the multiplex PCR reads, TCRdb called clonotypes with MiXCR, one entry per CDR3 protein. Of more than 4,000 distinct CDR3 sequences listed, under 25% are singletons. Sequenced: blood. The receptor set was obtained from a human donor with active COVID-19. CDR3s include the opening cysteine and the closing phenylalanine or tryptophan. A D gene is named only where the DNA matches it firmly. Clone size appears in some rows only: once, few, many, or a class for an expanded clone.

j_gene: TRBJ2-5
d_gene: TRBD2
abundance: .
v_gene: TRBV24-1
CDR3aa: CATSDLLADIETQYF
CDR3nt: TGTGCCACCAGTGATTTGCTAGCGGATATAGAGACCCAGTACTTC

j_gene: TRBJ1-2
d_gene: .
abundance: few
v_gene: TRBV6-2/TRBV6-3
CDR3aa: CASSYFPGSGYGYTF
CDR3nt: TGTGCCAGCAGTTATTTTCCGGGGTCAGGCTATGGCTACACCTTC

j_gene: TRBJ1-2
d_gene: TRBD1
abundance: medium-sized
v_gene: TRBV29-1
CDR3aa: CSVGAWTGGYGYTF
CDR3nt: TGCAGCGTTGGGGCCTGGACAGGGGGCTATGGCTACACCTTC

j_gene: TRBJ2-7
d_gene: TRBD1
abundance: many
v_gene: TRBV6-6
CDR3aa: CASSPDRGHEQYF
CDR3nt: TGTGCCAGCAGTCCAGACAGGGGCCACGAGCAGTACTTC

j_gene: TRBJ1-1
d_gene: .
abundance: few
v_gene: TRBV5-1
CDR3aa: CASSLESEAFF
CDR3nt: TGCGCCAGCAGCTTGGAGAGTGAAGCTTTCTTT

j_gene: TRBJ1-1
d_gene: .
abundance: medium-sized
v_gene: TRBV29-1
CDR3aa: CSVVRLVNTEAFF
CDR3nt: TGCAGCGTTGTCCGGTTAGTGAACACTGAAGCTTTCTTT

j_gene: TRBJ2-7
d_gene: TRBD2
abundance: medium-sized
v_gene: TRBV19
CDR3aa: CASSTGGPYEQYF
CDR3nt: TGTGCCAGTAGTACGGGGGGTCCCTACGAGCAGTACTTC

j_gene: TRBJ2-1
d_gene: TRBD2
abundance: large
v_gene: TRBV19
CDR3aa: CASSVRGTSGRTTYNEQFF
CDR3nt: TGTGCCAGTAGTGTTAGGGGGACTAGCGGGAGAACGACCTACAATGAGCAGTTCTTC

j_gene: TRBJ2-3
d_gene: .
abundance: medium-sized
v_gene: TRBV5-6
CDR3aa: CASSLAGSGTDTQYF
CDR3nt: TGTGCCAGCAGCTTGGCGGGTAGCGGCACAGATACGCAGTATTTT

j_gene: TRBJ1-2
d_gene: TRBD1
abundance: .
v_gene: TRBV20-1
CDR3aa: CSARSFGQGGRGKDGYTF
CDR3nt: TGCAGTGCTAGATCTTTCGGACAGGGGGGTCGCGGTAAGGATGGCTACACCTTC

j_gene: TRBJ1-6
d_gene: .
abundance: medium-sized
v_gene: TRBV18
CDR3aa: CASSGQSSYNSPLHF
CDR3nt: TGTGCCAGCTCAGGACAGAGCTCCTATAATTCACCCCTCCACTTT

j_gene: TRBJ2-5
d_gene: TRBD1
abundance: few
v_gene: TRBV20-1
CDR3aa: CSAPQGAGETQYF
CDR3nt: TGCAGTGCCCCACAGGGGGCCGGGGAGACCCAGTACTTC

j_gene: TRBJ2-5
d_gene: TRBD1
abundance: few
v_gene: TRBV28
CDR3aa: CASSHRGAGETQYF
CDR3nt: TGTGCCAGCAGTCACAGGGGCGCGGGAGAGACCCAGTACTTC